Reported below is one T cell receptor beta chain. What it binds is not known. One end of the junction varies from germline; a read error may be responsible. The TCR beta cDNA libraries contained unique molecular identifiers. Each batch of about 0.95 to 11 million T cells produced roughly 0.5 million cDNA molecules. In TCRdb, the PCR reads were re-called with MiXCR into one record per CDR3 protein. The sample lists a few hundred thousand distinct CDR3 sequences, 36% occurring once. CDR1 and CDR2 from the germline V gene are SGHRS and YFSETQ. CDR3 length: 15 amino acids. This record comes from a study of post-analysis software for immune sequencing data. Study conclusions and caveats: Versus controls, multiple sclerosis patients showed significantly lower diversity (normalized Chao1). Five TRBV segments occurring more often in patients than controls included TRBV5-6, TRBV5-1 and TRBV20-1. Strong co-clustering by F measure linked samples that shared a preparation batch.

V is TRBV5-1 and J is TRBJ1-1, with D tentatively TRBD1 (6 bases). Material: blood. The receptor's source is a girl aged 5 to 17 with multiple sclerosis. The CDR3 loop is CASNLGATVNTEAFF. CDR3 nucleotides: TGCGCCAGCAACTTGGGGGCGACAGTGAACACTGAAGCTTTCTTT.